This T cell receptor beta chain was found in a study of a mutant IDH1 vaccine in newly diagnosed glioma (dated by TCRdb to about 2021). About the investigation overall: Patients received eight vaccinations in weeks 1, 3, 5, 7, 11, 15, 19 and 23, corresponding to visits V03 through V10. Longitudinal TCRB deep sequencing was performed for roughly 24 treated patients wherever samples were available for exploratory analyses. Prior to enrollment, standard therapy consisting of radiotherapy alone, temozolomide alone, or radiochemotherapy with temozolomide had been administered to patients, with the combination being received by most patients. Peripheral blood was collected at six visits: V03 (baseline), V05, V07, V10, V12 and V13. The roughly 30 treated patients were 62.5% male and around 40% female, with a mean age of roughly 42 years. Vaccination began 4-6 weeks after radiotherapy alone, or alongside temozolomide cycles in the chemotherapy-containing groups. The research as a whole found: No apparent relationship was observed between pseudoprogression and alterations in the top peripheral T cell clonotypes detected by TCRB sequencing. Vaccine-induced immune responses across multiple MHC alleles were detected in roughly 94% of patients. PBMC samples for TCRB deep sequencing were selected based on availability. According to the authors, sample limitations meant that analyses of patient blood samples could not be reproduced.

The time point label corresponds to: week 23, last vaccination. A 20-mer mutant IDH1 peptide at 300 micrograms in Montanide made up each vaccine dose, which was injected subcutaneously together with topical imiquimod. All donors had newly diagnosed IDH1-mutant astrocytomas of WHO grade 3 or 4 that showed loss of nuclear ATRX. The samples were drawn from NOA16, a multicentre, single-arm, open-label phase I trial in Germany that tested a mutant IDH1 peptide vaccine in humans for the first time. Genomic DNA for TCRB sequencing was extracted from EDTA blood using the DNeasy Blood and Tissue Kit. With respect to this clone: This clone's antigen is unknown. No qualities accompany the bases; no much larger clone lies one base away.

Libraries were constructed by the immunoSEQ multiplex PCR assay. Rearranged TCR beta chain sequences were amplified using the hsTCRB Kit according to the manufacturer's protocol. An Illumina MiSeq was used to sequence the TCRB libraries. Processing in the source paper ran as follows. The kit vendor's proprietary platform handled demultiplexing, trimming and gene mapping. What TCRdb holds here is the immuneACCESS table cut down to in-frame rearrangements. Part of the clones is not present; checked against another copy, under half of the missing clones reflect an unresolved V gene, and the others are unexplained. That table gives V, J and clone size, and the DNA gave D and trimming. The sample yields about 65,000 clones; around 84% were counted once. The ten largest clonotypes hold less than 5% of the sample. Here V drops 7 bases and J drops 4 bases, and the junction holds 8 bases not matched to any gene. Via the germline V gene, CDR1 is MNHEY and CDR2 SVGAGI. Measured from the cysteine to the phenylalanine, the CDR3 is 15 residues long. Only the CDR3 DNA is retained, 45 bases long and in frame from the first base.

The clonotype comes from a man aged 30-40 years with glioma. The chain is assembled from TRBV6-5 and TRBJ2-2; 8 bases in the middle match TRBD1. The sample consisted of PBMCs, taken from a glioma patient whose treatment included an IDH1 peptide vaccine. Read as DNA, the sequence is TGTGCCAGCACCGAGCGACAGGGGTCCACCGGGGAGCTGTTTTTT. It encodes CASTERQGSTGELFF.